The T cell receptor beta chain under discussion was sequenced for a study of blood T cell repertoires in COVID-19. For the study at large: Sites in the United States, Italy and Spain provided acute and convalescent COVID-19 samples.

Sequencing used immunoSEQ multiplex PCR; TCRdb keeps in-frame clones, though not all of them. Counted here are some 140,000 clones, roughly four fifths occurring once; the ten biggest clones make up 15% to 20%. The germline V gene encodes CDR1 LNHDA and CDR2 SQIVND (reference sequence). There are 12 residues in the CDR3. The V gene lost 6 bases and the J gene lost 7 bases, with 12 bases spanning the gap. Everyone who took part was roughly 18 to 89 years old, and they came from about two dozen US areas. The gene calls are TRBV19 and TRBJ1-2; D possibly corresponds to TRBD1 (5 bases). The source material was PBMCs or T cells enriched from blood (not recorded which). The source is a man aged 30 to 39 who had recovered from COVID-19. The CDR3 DNA sequence: TGTGCCAGTAGGGGCAGGGTGGCTGGCTACACCTTC. This sequence encodes CASRGRVAGYTF.